This T cell receptor (beta chain) is drawn from a study of blood T cell repertoires in COVID-19. Trimming pared 4 bases from V and 8 bases from J, leaving 16 bases between. CDR3 size: 14 residues. The V gene's germline CDR1 is SGHNT and CDR2 YYREEE (reference sequence). Measured with immunoSEQ multiplex PCR; TCRdb has only the in-frame clones, and not every one. The table has about 160,000 clones, just over 90% seen once. This receptor was taken from a man between 18 and 35 years old with acute or convalescent COVID-19. The sample comprised peripheral blood. The gene calls are TRBV5-4 and TRBJ2-1; D remains ambiguous. The CDR3 here is CASSRGSPLDEQFF. The CDR3 DNA reads as TGTGCCAGCAGCCGAGGCTCCCCCCTCGATGAGCAGTTCTTC.